Listed here is a single T cell receptor (beta chain). The sample originates from a study of Ad26.COV2.S vaccination and SARS-CoV-2 variants. The table came from immunoSEQ multiplex PCR; TCRdb's copy has only in-frame clones and leaves some out. The sample lists 400,000 or so clones; 75% to 90% were seen once. The CDR3 is made up of 15 amino acids. Treatment denoted: 15 to 20 received Ad26.COV2.S at low or high dose, single or two shots; 5 received placebo; per-sample allocation not given. All samples were drawn on day 63, counting from the first vaccine or placebo injection. The chain couples TRBV21-1 to TRBJ1-2. TRBV21-1 is a documented pseudogene. This sequence originates from a person aged 18 to 65 who received the Ad26.COV2.S COVID-19 vaccine or a placebo. The sample in question was peripheral blood, obtained in a trial of Ad26.COV2.S vaccine versus placebo. As DNA, the CDR3 is TGTGCCAGCAGCTATTCCCGGACGGATGACTATGGCTACACCTTC. Amino acid sequence: CASSYSRTDDYGYTF.